These 20 T cell receptor beta chains were sequenced from one sample in a study of blood T cell repertoires in COVID-19. Libraries were prepared by immunoSEQ multiplex PCR; TCRdb keeps only in-frame clonotypes and omits some of them. Among approximately 150,000 clones listed, approximately 89% were seen once. The sample was peripheral blood. Source of these receptors: a human donor in a cohort sampled during active COVID-19.

V usage is TRBV5-6 and J usage is TRBJ2-7; 13 bases map to TRBD2. The CDR3 totals 15 residues. The V gene end was trimmed by 2 bases and the J gene end by 7 bases; junction bases not matched to a gene: 6. Germline lookup yields CDR1 SGHDT and CDR2 YYEEEE. CDR3 bases: TGTGCCAGCAGCTTTCCTTCGGGACTAGCGGGAGAGCAGTACTTC. Protein sequence: CASSFPSGLAGEQYF.

This sequence joins TRBV19 and TRBJ2-2, with D possibly being TRBD1 (6 bases). V gave up 2 bases and J gave up 4 bases, with 11 bases separating them. The germline V gene has CDR1 LNHDA and CDR2 SQIVND (reference sequence). CDR3 length: 15 residues. The CDR3, as DNA: TGTGCCAGTAGTATAACAGGGATTAGCACCGGGGAGCTGTTTTTT. Its translation is CASSITGISTGELFF.

This clone appeared once. This chain links TRBV4-3 with TRBJ1-4, with D hard to call. The CDR3 length is 13 residues. V lost 0 bases, J lost 6 bases, and 5 bases lay in between. The germline CDR1 and CDR2 sequences are LGHNA and YSLEER. This CDR3 is CASSQDGDEKLFF. The CDR3 DNA follows: TGCGCCAGCAGCCAAGATGGAGATGAAAAACTGTTTTTT.

This chain connects TRBV6-1 to TRBJ2-1; TRBD2 matches 9 bases. Per the germline V gene, CDR1 is MNHNS and CDR2 is SASEGT. V lost 2 bases and J lost 6; bases outside the gene matches: 5. This CDR3 is 15 amino acids long. The CDR3 DNA sequence: TGTGCCAGCAGTGAAATGGTAGCGGGGGCCAATGAGCAGTTCTTC. Its translation is CASSEMVAGANEQFF.

The chain has TRBV5-1 and TRBJ2-7; possibly TRBD1 for D (5 bases). Trimming left V 2 bases short and J 3 bases short, with 9 bases between. CDR1 is SGHRS, CDR2 YFSETQ, per germline. This CDR3 contains 13 residues. The CDR3 loop reads CASSLEDNYEQYF. In DNA form, the CDR3 reads TGCGCCAGCAGCTTAGAGGACAACTACGAGCAGTACTTC.

CDR3 region: CASSPRSGNEQFF. In DNA, the CDR3 is TGTGCCAGCAGCCCCCGGAGCGGCAATGAGCAGTTCTTC. V gene TRBV11-2 combines with J gene TRBJ2-1; D possibly corresponds to TRBD2 (5 bases). Germline lookup yields CDR1 SGHAT and CDR2 FQNNGV. V was clipped by 5 bases and J by 6 bases, with 11 bases between them. CDR3 length: 13 residues.

This CDR3 is CASSPVTGDSGELFF. The CDR3 coding sequence is TGTGCCAGCAGCCCGGTGACAGGGGATTCCGGGGAGCTGTTTTTT. The chain carries TRBV9 and TRBJ2-2; 8 nucleotides match TRBD1. The CDR3 has 15 residues. With 4 bases clipped from V and 6 bases from J, the junction kept 8 bases outside the gene matches. CDR1 SGDLS and CDR2 YYNGEE come from the germline V gene.

The J gene is TRBJ1-4, the V gene TRBV5-4; 9 positions agree with TRBD1. This CDR3 is built from 15 residues. The V gene's germline CDR1 is SGHNT and CDR2 YYREEE (reference sequence). Unmatched junction bases numbered 5, after V lost 0 bases and J lost 8 bases. DNA of the CDR3: TGTGCCAGCAGCTTGGGGACAGGGGACCGAGAAAAACTGTTTTTT. As protein: CASSLGTGDREKLFF.

V and J are TRBV27 and TRBJ2-3; TRBD2 is a possible D gene (5 bases). The length of the CDR3 is 14 residues. Per the germline V gene, CDR1 is MNHEY and CDR2 is SMNVEV (reference sequence). Trimming removed 4 bases at V and 1 base at J, with 9 bases between. This chain's CDR3 is CASSWAGGTDTQYF. The CDR3 nucleotides read TGTGCCAGCAGTTGGGCGGGCGGCACAGATACGCAGTATTTT.

The gene calls are TRBV27 and TRBJ1-3; no definite D call. Trimming left V 3 bases short and J 2 bases short, with 11 bases between. The germline V gene encodes CDR1 MNHEY and CDR2 SMNVEV (reference sequence). The CDR3 has 15 amino acids. CDR3 protein: CASSFDSTAGNTIYF. For the CDR3, the DNA is TGTGCCAGCAGTTTTGACTCCACGGCTGGAAACACCATATATTTT.

The chain carries TRBV7-2 and TRBJ2-7, with a tentative D call TRBD2 (5 bases). V dropped 1 base and J dropped 4 bases, with 11 bases sitting between them. This CDR3 has 14 residues. Germline lookup yields CDR1 SGHTA and CDR2 FQGNSA. Here the CDR3 reads CASSLGPTGYEQYF. Here the CDR3 DNA reads TGTGCCAGCAGCTTAGGTCCCACGGGATACGAGCAGTACTTC.

The V gene is TRBV10-3, the J gene TRBJ2-3; TRBD2 matches at 8 bases. CDR1 ENHRY and CDR2 SYGVKD come from the germline V gene. The ends lost 7 bases at V and 3 bases at J; junction bases unmatched: 6. The CDR3 sequence is 14 residues long. This CDR3 is CAIKPGLETDTQYF. CDR3 coding DNA: TGTGCCATCAAGCCGGGACTAGAAACAGATACGCAGTATTTT.

CDR3 DNA: TGTGCCAGCAAGGACTCTACCTACAATGAGCAGTTCTTC. As protein: CASKDSTYNEQFF. V and J are TRBV2 and TRBJ2-1, with D tentatively TRBD2 (5 bases). Germline V gene sequence: CDR1 SNHLY, CDR2 FYNNEI. CDR3 length: 13 residues. Trimming removed 7 bases from V and 2 bases from J, with 9 bases in between.

In this sample, this clone turned up once. V and J are TRBV2 and TRBJ1-5; 10 nucleotides match TRBD1. Unmatched junction bases numbered 9, after V lost 4 bases and J lost 0 bases. The CDR3 runs 18 residues. Germline V gene sequence: CDR1 SNHLY, CDR2 FYNNEI. The CDR3 coding sequence is TGTGCCAGCAGTGCCAGGGACAGGGGCGAACATAGCAATCAGCCCCAGCATTTT. It translates to CASSARDRGEHSNQPQHF.

This clone occurred once. The V and J genes are TRBV4-1 and TRBJ1-2; TRBD1 matches 7 bases. The CDR3 extends over 17 amino acids. The trim removed 2 bases at V and 8 bases at J, leaving 17 bases unmatched. Per germline, CDR1 MGHRA and CDR2 YSYEKL. CDR3 DNA: TGCGCCAGCAGCCAATACGAACCGGGACAGACTCCCGACGGCTACACCTTC. Residues: CASSQYEPGQTPDGYTF.

The chain uses TRBV6-5 and TRBJ1-2; possibly TRBD1 for D (6 bases). The CDR3 is 13 residues long. Germline V CDR1 and CDR2: MNHEY, SVGAGI. V was shortened by 8 bases and J by 4 bases, with 14 bases between the two germline ends. CDR3: CASSSGQLYGYTF. The CDR3 DNA is TGTGCCAGCTCCTCGGGACAACTCTATGGCTACACCTTC.

The CDR3 reads CASSEQRGAQETQYF. DNA for the CDR3: TGTGCCAGCAGTGAGCAGCGGGGGGCCCAAGAGACCCAGTACTTC. The chain combines TRBV2 with TRBJ2-5, with TRBD2 identical over 9 bases. Germline V CDR1 and CDR2: SNHLY, FYNNEI. V dropped 3 bases and J dropped 1; count of bases not matched to a gene: 3. CDR3 length: 15 amino acids.

CDR3 bases: TGTGCCAGTAGCTTTTCTATCCAGCCCCAGCATTTT. Translated: CASSFSIQPQHF. The V gene is TRBV19, the J gene TRBJ1-5; D unresolved. There are 12 residues in the CDR3. The ends were cut back, 6 bases at V and 7 bases at J, with 10 bases in the middle. The germline CDR1 and CDR2 sequences are LNHDA and SQIVND (reference sequence).

The chain recombines TRBV29-1 with TRBJ2-5; maybe TRBD2 (5 bases). The CDR3 covers 12 residues. Germline CDR1 is SQVTM and CDR2 is ANQGSEA. The V end was cut by 1 base, the J end by 5 bases, with 8 bases between. The chain's CDR3 is CSVEGQRETQYF. Here the CDR3 DNA reads TGCAGCGTTGAAGGGCAGCGGGAGACCCAGTACTTC.

This chain links TRBV7-9 with TRBJ2-1, with 7 bases lining up with TRBD2. With 1 base clipped from V and 4 bases from J, the junction kept 7 bases outside the gene matches. The CDR3 is 16 residues long. The germline V gene has CDR1 SEHNR and CDR2 FQNEAQ (reference sequence). CDR3: CASSLVGGRGYNEQFF. DNA for the CDR3: TGTGCCAGCAGCTTAGTGGGCGGGCGGGGGTACAATGAGCAGTTCTTC.